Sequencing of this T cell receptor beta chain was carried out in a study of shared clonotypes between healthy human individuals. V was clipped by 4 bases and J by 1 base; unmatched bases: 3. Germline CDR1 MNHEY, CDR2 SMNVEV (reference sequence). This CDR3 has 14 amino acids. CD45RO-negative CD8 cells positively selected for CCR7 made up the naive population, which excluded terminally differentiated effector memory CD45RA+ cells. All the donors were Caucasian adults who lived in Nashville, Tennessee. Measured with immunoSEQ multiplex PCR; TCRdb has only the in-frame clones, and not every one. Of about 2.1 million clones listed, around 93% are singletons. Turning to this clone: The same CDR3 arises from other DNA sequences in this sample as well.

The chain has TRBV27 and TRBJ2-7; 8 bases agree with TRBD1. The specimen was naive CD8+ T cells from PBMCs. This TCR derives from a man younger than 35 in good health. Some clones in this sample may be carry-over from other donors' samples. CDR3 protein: CASSSGQGSYEQYF. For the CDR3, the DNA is TGTGCCAGCAGTTCCGGACAGGGATCCTACGAGCAGTACTTC.